Listed below are T cell receptor beta chains from one sample, sequenced in a study of CD8 T cells in Susac syndrome. TCRdb ran MiXCR on the immunoSEQ multiplex PCR reads and lists one entry per CDR3 protein. In the table there are fewer than 250,000 distinct CDR3 sequences, 80% to 95% of which are singletons. Sequencing was performed on CD4+ T cells from PBMCs. The receptors derive from a human donor in good health. CDR3s include the opening cysteine and the closing phenylalanine or tryptophan. Each record gives: CDR3 length, clone size, D gene, J gene, V gene, CDR3 DNA, CDR3 protein. A D gene is named only where the DNA matches it firmly. Clone sizes are given selectively: once, few, many, or a class where the clone is expanded.

>15|NA|TRBD1|TRBJ1-5|TRBV7-2
TGTGCCAGCAGCTTGCAGGGGGCGAACGATCAGCCCCAGCATTTT
CASSLQGANDQPQHF
>16|NA|NA|TRBJ2-3|TRBV9
TGTGCCAGCGGCCCGGGACAAGCACGGCTCACAGATACGCAGTATTTT
CASGPGQARLTDTQYF
>13|once|TRBD2|TRBJ2-7|TRBV18
TGTGCCAGCTCACCCAGGGAGGGCTACGAGCAGTACTTC
CASSPREGYEQYF
>14|few|NA|TRBJ2-5|TRBV7-9
TGTGCCAGCAGCTTAGGGACTAACCAAGAGACCCAGTACTTC
CASSLGTNQETQYF
>14|NA|TRBD1|TRBJ2-1|TRBV25-1
TGTGCCAGCAGTGGGACAGGATGGTACAATGAGCAGTTCTTC
CASSGTGWYNEQFF
>12|once|NA|TRBJ1-3|TRBV28
TGTGCCAGCAGTAAGGGACAAAACACCATATATTTT
CASSKGQNTIYF
>14|NA|NA|TRBJ2-5|TRBV7-9
TGTGCCAGCAGCTTAAGGGAACTCACAGAGACCCAGTACTTC
CASSLRELTETQYF
>15|NA|TRBD2|TRBJ2-5|TRBV7-9
TGTGCCAGCAGCTTAGGCGGGGGGATCGGAGAGACCCAGTACTTC
CASSLGGGIGETQYF
>18|NA|TRBD1|TRBJ1-5|TRBV7-2
TGTGCCAGCAGCAGATCGGGACAGGGTCCAAATAGCAATCAGCCCCAGCTTTTT
CASSRSGQGPNSNQPQLF
>15|NA|NA|TRBJ1-5|TRBV9
TGTGCCAGCAGCGGGGGGCCCTCGGGCAATCAGCCCCAGCATTTT
CASSGGPSGNQPQHF
>13|once|NA|TRBJ2-5|TRBV4-2
TGTGCCAGCAGCCAATCTCTGAAAGAGACCCAGTACTTC
CASSQSLKETQYF
>15|once|NA|TRBJ2-2|TRBV7-2
TGTGCCAGCAGTCCCGTGGGTGGATTGTCCGGGGAGCTGTTTTTT
CASSPVGGLSGELFF
>13|NA|NA|TRBJ1-2|TRBV7-2
TGTGCCAGCAGCTTAGAGGGCAGGGCCAGCTACACCTTC
CASSLEGRASYTF
>16|NA|NA|TRBJ2-2|TRBV3-1
TGTGCCAGCAGCCAAGGCCCGGACAGTCCGGAAGGGGAGCTGTTTTTT
CASSQGPDSPEGELFF
>13|NA|TRBD2|TRBJ2-1|TRBV12-3/TRBV12-4
TGTGCCAGCAGTCCTCTAGCGGGGGTCCCCTGGGGCTTC
CASSPLAGVPWGF
>13|NA|NA|TRBJ2-5|TRBV19
TGTGCCAGTAGTATAGACGGCCACGGGACCCAGTACTTC
CASSIDGHGTQYF
>16|once|NA|TRBJ2-1|TRBV7-2
TGTGCCAGCGTTGCGGGGTTAGGGGTCTCCTACAATGAGCAGTTCTTC
CASVAGLGVSYNEQFF
>16|NA|TRBD2|TRBJ2-4|TRBV4-2
TGTGCCAGCAGCCGGACTAGCGGGGGGGCCCGGAACATTCAGTACTTC
CASSRTSGGARNIQYF
>15|NA|NA|TRBJ1-2|TRBV3-1
TGTGCCAGCAGCCAAGCCGGGAGGGTGAGCGATGGCTACACCTTC
CASSQAGRVSDGYTF
>12|once|NA|TRBJ1-4|TRBV7-2
TGTGCCAGCAGCGTCCGGACCGGAGGACTGTTTTTT
CASSVRTGGLFF
>13|NA|TRBD1|TRBJ1-2|TRBV30
TGTGCCTGGGGATCACAGGGGAACTATGGCTACACCTTC
CAWGSQGNYGYTF
>14|once|NA|TRBJ2-3|TRBV12-3/TRBV12-4
TGTGCCAGCAGTTTCCCTAGCACCACAGATACGCAGTATTTT
CASSFPSTTDTQYF
>14|NA|TRBD2|TRBJ2-2|TRBV20-1
TGCAGTGCTGCCAGCGGGGGGGTCACCGGGGAGCTGTTTTTT
CSAASGGVTGELFF
>15|NA|NA|TRBJ2-7|TRBV7-9
TGTGCCAGCAGTTTTCCCTCACTGAGCTCCTACGAGCAGTACTTC
CASSFPSLSSYEQYF
>12|few|NA|TRBJ2-3|TRBV7-2
TGTGCCAGCTCTCTTAGCACAGATACGCAGTATTTT
CASSLSTDTQYF
>11|few|NA|TRBJ2-5|TRBV6-2/TRBV6-3
TGTGCCAGCAGTTATGGCGAGACCCAGTACTTC
CASSYGETQYF
>15|once|NA|TRBJ1-1|TRBV20-1
TGCAGTGCTAGGTCTCCGGGGGGGATGAACACTGAAGCTTTCTTT
CSARSPGGMNTEAFF
>17|NA|NA|TRBJ1-6|TRBV19
TGTGCCAGTAGTATGATCCCCGTGGTCCACTATAATTCACCCCTCCACTTT
CASSMIPVVHYNSPLHF
>15|NA|NA|TRBJ2-3|TRBV6-2/TRBV6-3
TGTGCCAGCAGTTACGCTCTCCCAACCGCAGATACGCAGTATTTT
CASSYALPTADTQYF
>14|NA|TRBD1|TRBJ1-3|TRBV9
TGTGCCAGCAGCGTAGCAGGGGGCGGCAACACCATATATTTT
CASSVAGGGNTIYF
>13|NA|NA|TRBJ2-1|TRBV29-1
TGCAGCGTTGAATGGGGGCAATGGGATGAGCAGTTCTTC
CSVEWGQWDEQFF
>14|once|TRBD2|TRBJ2-1|TRBV7-3
TGTGCCAGCAGCAAGGACCTAGCGGGGGGTGAGCAGTTCTTC
CASSKDLAGGEQFF
>14|once|NA|TRBJ1-3|TRBV12-3/TRBV12-4
TGTGCCAGCAATTCTGGCAGGGACGGAAACACCATATATTTT
CASNSGRDGNTIYF